The 24 T cell receptor beta chains in this list originate from one sample, sequenced in a study of OX40 agonist ivuxolimab in advanced cancers. The receptor library was made with the immunoSEQ multiplex PCR assay. Drawn from immuneACCESS, this table holds only the in-frame rearrangements with V and J called that TCRdb kept. Clones are partly lost; checked studies trace under half to an unresolved V gene and leave the rest unexplained. This sample gives roughly 68,000 clones in total; roughly 90% of them show up just once. Jointly, the top ten make up around 1% of the sample. The starting material was CD4+ or CD8+ T cells sorted from blood, obtained in a trial of the OX40 agonist ivuxolimab. These receptors all come from an adult with an advanced solid tumor such as melanoma, head and neck, liver or kidney cancer.

This chain uses TRBV6-5 with TRBJ2-5, with D uncertain. V was trimmed by 2 bases and J by 5 bases, leaving 9 bases between them. The V gene's germline CDR1 is MNHEY and CDR2 SVGAGI. The CDR3 runs to 13 residues. The CDR3 loop is CASSYPDRETQYF. Written as DNA, the CDR3 is TGTGCCAGCAGTTACCCAGATAGGGAGACCCAGTACTTC.

V is TRBV2 and J is TRBJ1-1; TRBD1 agrees at 7 bases. V trimming: 6 bases; J trimming: 6 bases; junction bases outside the gene matches: 7. The CDR3 runs to 13 residues. CDR1 SNHLY and CDR2 FYNNEI come from the germline V gene. Here the CDR3 reads CASSDRVTAEAFF. The CDR3 DNA reads as TGTGCCAGCAGCGACAGGGTGACTGCTGAAGCTTTCTTT.

This clone is a singleton in its sample. The chain carries TRBV5-1 and TRBJ2-7, with a weak D call TRBD1 (7 bases). There are 13 residues in the CDR3. The germline V gene encodes CDR1 SGHRS and CDR2 YFSETQ. Trimming shortened V by 4 bases and J by 4 bases, and 12 bases separated the two germline ends. Written as DNA, the CDR3 is TGCGCCAGCAGCCCCAGGGGGGTATACGAGCAGTACTTC. Its translation is CASSPRGVYEQYF. Full variable domain (missing parts from reference TRBV5-1 and TRBJ2-7): KAGVTQTPRYLIKTRGQQVTLSCSPISGHRSVSWYQQTPGQGLQFLFEYFSETQRNKGNFPGRFSGRQFSNSRSEMNVSTLELGDSALYLCASSPRGVYEQYFGPGTRLTVT.

V gene TRBV5-5 combines with J gene TRBJ2-7; 8 bases map to TRBD1. Germline values: CDR1 SGHKS, CDR2 YYEKEE (reference sequence). V shed 0 bases, J shed 5 bases, and the junction held 4 bases outside the gene matches. This CDR3 has 14 amino acids. The CDR3 DNA follows: TGTGCCAGCAGCTTGGAACAGGGGGTCAACGAGCAGTACTTC. Translated: CASSLEQGVNEQYF.

This chain links TRBV6-5 with TRBJ2-1; 12 bases align to TRBD2. The CDR3 is 15 residues long. CDR1 and CDR2 (germline): MNHEY, SVGAGI. V was pared by 2 bases and J by 9 bases, with 5 bases of the junction left unmatched. For the CDR3, the DNA is TGTGCCAGCAGTTACCTAGCGGGGGGGCAGGGTGAGCAGTTCTTC. Translated, it gives CASSYLAGGQGEQFF.

This clone is medium-sized. This sequence joins TRBV28 and TRBJ2-7, with D hard to call. Trimming cost V 2 bases and J 7 bases, with 9 bases left between them. This CDR3 region has 12 residues. Germline V CDR1 and CDR2: MDHEN, SYDVKM. The CDR3 spells CASSLLRKEQYF. In DNA form, the CDR3 reads TGTGCCAGCAGTTTACTCCGGAAGGAGCAGTACTTC.

CDR3 sequence: CASSEATYEQYF. The DNA for the CDR3 is TGTGCCAGCAGTGAAGCTACCTACGAGCAGTACTTC. V and J are TRBV2 and TRBJ2-7; D is undetermined. The V gene lost 0 bases and the J gene lost 2 bases, with 2 bases spanning the gap. The CDR3 is 12 amino acids. Germline loops: CDR1 SNHLY, CDR2 FYNNEI.

This chain links TRBV19 with TRBJ2-6; 7 bases match TRBD1. This CDR3 spans 19 amino acids. Germline assignment: CDR1 LNHDA and CDR2 SQIVND (reference sequence). The ends lost 5 bases at V and 4 bases at J; junction bases unmatched: 17. CDR3 sequence: CASSSGTALHAGGANVLTF. The CDR3 DNA sequence: TGTGCCAGTAGTTCCGGGACAGCCCTACACGCTGGGGGGGCCAACGTCCTGACTTTC.

The chain carries TRBV27 and TRBJ1-2, with D uncertain. Between the trimmed V and J ends, which lost 6 bases and 4 bases, there was a span of 12 bases. Germline-derived CDR1 and CDR2 are MNHEY and SMNVEV (reference sequence). The CDR3 sequence is 13 residues long. The chain's CDR3 is CASSRGDSYGYTF. In nucleotides, the CDR3 is TGTGCCAGCAGCCGCGGGGATAGCTATGGCTACACCTTC.

The chain combines TRBV29-1 with TRBJ1-4, with unresolved D. Trimming left V 3 bases short and J 3 bases short, with 8 bases between. The CDR3 is 13 amino acids. In germline, CDR1 is SQVTM, CDR2 ANQGSEA. The CDR3: CSVEDSSNEKLFF. As DNA, the CDR3 is TGCAGCGTTGAGGACTCTTCTAATGAAAAACTGTTTTTT.

A remark on this clone: An end of the junction differs from the germline gene, which may be a read error. This chain connects TRBV7-7 to TRBJ2-1; D may be TRBD1 (5 bases). From germline, CDR1 is SSHAT and CDR2 FNYEAQ (reference sequence). The CDR3 has 13 amino acids. The CDR3 is CASSLDLGDEQFF. In DNA form, the CDR3 reads TGTGCTAGCAGCTTAGATCTAGGGGATGAGCAGTTCTTC.

V is TRBV5-1 and J is TRBJ2-4; D is uncertain. Trimming pared 3 bases from V and 0 bases from J, leaving 16 bases between. This CDR3 is built from 17 residues. The germline V gene has CDR1 SGHRS and CDR2 YFSETQ. The CDR3 sequence is CASSSTRGPKAKNIQYF. The DNA for the CDR3 is TGCGCCAGCAGCTCAACCCGAGGACCCAAAGCCAAAAACATTCAGTACTTC.

This chain's CDR3 is CASVLALSDTEAFF. The CDR3, as DNA: TGTGCCAGCGTACTTGCCCTATCGGACACTGAAGCTTTCTTT. V gene TRBV6-1 combines with J gene TRBJ1-1, with D uncertain. V dropped 8 bases and J dropped 3 bases, with 16 bases sitting between them. The CDR3 totals 14 residues. Germline CDR1 is MNHNS and CDR2 is SASEGT.

This rearrangement joins TRBV7-9 to TRBJ2-4; D not certain. The CDR3 has 14 amino acids. Germline lookup yields CDR1 SEHNR and CDR2 FQNEAQ (reference sequence). The V end lost 6 bases, the J end lost 1 base, and 10 bases lay between the germline ends. The CDR3 nucleotides read TGTGCCAGCAGTTCAGGTTTTGCCAAAAACATTCAGTACTTC. Protein product: CASSSGFAKNIQYF.

The J gene is TRBJ2-7, the V gene TRBV5-1; TRBD1 matches at 7 bases. CDR3 length: 14 residues. The germline gives CDR1 SGHRS, CDR2 YFSETQ. The trim removed 3 bases at V and 7 bases at J, leaving 10 bases unmatched. CDR3 sequence (DNA): TGCGCCAGCAGCTGGGCCCAATCACAGGGGGAGCAGTACTTC. Protein: CASSWAQSQGEQYF.

The genes are TRBV30 and TRBJ1-1; 8 positions match TRBD1. The CDR3 is 13 residues long. Trimming took 3 bases from V and 3 from J; bases not matched to a gene: 3. Germline CDR1 and CDR2: GTSNPN and SVGIG (reference sequence). The CDR3 coding sequence is TGTGCCTGGAGACAGGGGGAATACACTGAAGCTTTCTTT. Protein sequence: CAWRQGEYTEAFF.

The V gene is TRBV18, the J gene TRBJ1-3; D is unresolved. In germline, CDR1 is KGHSH, CDR2 LQKENI. The germline V and J ends were trimmed by 4 bases and 0 bases, with 19 bases remaining between them. CDR3 size: 18 residues. The DNA of the CDR3 is TGTGCCAGCTCACGCTCCACCGTCGGAGAAATCTCTGGAAACACCATATATTTT. Residues: CASSRSTVGEISGNTIYF.

The chain employs TRBV30 and TRBJ1-2; the D is unclear. The CDR3 has 14 amino acids. Germline CDR1 and CDR2: GTSNPN and SVGIG (reference sequence). The V end lost 0 bases, the J end lost 6 bases, and 14 bases lay between the germline ends. The CDR3 reads CAWSVQLQANGYTF. The CDR3 DNA reads TGTGCCTGGAGTGTACAACTTCAGGCCAATGGCTACACCTTC.

This clone was seen only once. The rearrangement links TRBV7-8 to TRBJ2-7; possible D gene TRBD1, 5 bases. The CDR3 sequence is 12 residues long. CDR1 and CDR2 (germline): SGHVS, FQNEAQ. V was clipped by 4 bases and J by 3 bases, with 7 bases between them. CDR3 sequence (DNA): TGTGCCAGCAGCTCCAGGGACTACGAGCAGTACTTC. Translated: CASSSRDYEQYF.

Here the CDR3 DNA reads TGTGCCAGCAGCGTACTCGGGAGCGTATCCTACAATGAGCAGTTCTTC. Its translation: CASSVLGSVSYNEQFF. The chain uses TRBV9 and TRBJ2-1; perhaps TRBD2 as D (6 bases). V dropped 1 base and J dropped 1 base, with 12 bases sitting between them. This CDR3 comprises 16 residues. Germline V gene data show CDR1 as SGDLS and CDR2 as YYNGEE.

The chain is built from TRBV6-6 and TRBJ2-3, with D maybe TRBD1 (6 bases). The V end lost 6 bases, the J end lost 2 bases, and 12 bases lay between the germline ends. Germline lookup yields CDR1 MNHNY and CDR2 SVGAGI (reference sequence). The CDR3 spans 14 residues. The CDR3 reads CASSRDKVTDTQYF. CDR3 coding DNA: TGTGCCAGCAGCCGGGACAAAGTCACAGATACGCAGTATTTT.

J is TRBJ2-7 and V is TRBV6-1; TRBD2 matches at 7 bases. With V trimmed by 7 bases and J by 4 bases, 13 bases remained unmatched. Germline CDR1 reads MNHNS; CDR2 reads SASEGT. This CDR3 has 15 amino acids. In nucleotides, the CDR3 is TGTGCCAGCAACCCCGGCGGGAGTGGGGGATACGAGCAGTACTTC. Protein product: CASNPGGSGGYEQYF.

V is TRBV15 and J is TRBJ1-3; possibly TRBD1 for D (5 bases). From germline, CDR1 is LNHNV and CDR2 YYDKDF (reference sequence). This CDR3 spans 14 amino acids. Trimming cost V 6 bases and J 4 bases, with 13 bases left between them. Written as DNA, the CDR3 is TGTGCCACCAGTGACCCGGGGCGCGGAAACACCATATATTTT. It yields the protein CATSDPGRGNTIYF.

The V gene is TRBV19, the J gene TRBJ2-4; 8 bases are shared with TRBD2. CDR1 and CDR2 (germline): LNHDA, SQIVND (reference sequence). V shed 5 bases, J shed 3 bases, and the junction held 9 bases outside the gene matches. The CDR3 consists of 16 residues. DNA for the CDR3: TGTGCCAGTAGTCAAGGTCCCGGGGGGGGCAAAAACATTCAGTACTTC. Translated: CASSQGPGGGKNIQYF.